This T cell receptor beta chain was profiled in a study of cytomegalovirus exposure and HLA in healthy donors. The wider study: HLA-typed donors contributed some 85 million unique TCRs, which were held in an early data release.

Remarks on this clone: Its specificity is not known.

Study-wide findings and caveats: Previous analysis showed most TCR beta V segments were productive about 87% or about 30% of the time. Donors belonging to an Asian-associated ancestry cluster reportedly showed fewer N-insertions in productive TCRs than the approximately 680-donor mean, according to what a later analysis found.

The V end was cut by 5 bases, the J end by 1 base, with 8 bases between. Germline lookup yields CDR1 LNHDA and CDR2 SQIVND (reference sequence). This CDR3 contains 13 residues. The PCR ran on 60 Vbeta and 13 Jbeta primers. The repertoire was sequenced with immunoSEQ multiplex PCR; TCRdb's copy has only in-frame clones and lacks some. The data hold 150,000 or so clones, with about 80% observed a single time. V is TRBV19 and J is TRBJ1-1; no clear D gene. What was sequenced was PBMCs. The sequence was collected from a woman aged 45-65 years in good health and CMV-seropositive. DNA of the CDR3: TGTGCCAGTAGTTCCCCAGGGAACACTGAAGCTTTCTTT. This gives the protein CASSSPGNTEAFF.